This TCR beta chain was observed in a study of cytomegalovirus exposure and HLA in healthy donors. The germline gives CDR1 SGHVS, CDR2 FNYEAQ. Trimming left V 2 bases short and J 4 bases short, with 17 bases between. The CDR3 spans 17 residues. With 60 Vbeta and 13 Jbeta primers, the PCR was carried out. TCRdb's copy holds only in-frame clones and misses some; the assay was immunoSEQ multiplex PCR. Of about 100,000 clones listed, approximately 80% are singletons. The receptor's source is a male donor in good health and CMV-seronegative. The J gene is TRBJ2-2, the V gene TRBV7-6; tentatively, D is TRBD2 (7 bases). Sequences were obtained from PBMCs. The CDR3 reads CASSLLRGERGTGELFF. CDR3 nucleotide sequence: TGTGCCAGCAGCTTATTGAGGGGGGAGCGGGGCACCGGGGAGCTGTTTTTT.